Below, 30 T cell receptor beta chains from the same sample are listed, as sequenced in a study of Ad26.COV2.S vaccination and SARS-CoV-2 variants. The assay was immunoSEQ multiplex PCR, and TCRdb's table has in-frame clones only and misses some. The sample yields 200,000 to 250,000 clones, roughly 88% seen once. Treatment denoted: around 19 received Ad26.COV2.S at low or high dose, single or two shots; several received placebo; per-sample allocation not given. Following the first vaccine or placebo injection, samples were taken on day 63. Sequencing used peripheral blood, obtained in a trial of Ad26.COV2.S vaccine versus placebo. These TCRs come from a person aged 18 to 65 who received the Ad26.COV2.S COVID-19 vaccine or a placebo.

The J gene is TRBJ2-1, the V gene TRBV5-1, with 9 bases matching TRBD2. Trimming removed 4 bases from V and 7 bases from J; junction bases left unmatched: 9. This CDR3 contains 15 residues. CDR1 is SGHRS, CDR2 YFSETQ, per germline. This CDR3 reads CASSHMTSGLNEQFF. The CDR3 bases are TGCGCCAGCAGCCACATGACTAGCGGCCTAAATGAGCAGTTCTTC. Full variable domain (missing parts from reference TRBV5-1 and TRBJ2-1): KAGVTQTPRYLIKTRGQQVTLSCSPISGHRSVSWYQQTPGQGLQFLFEYFSETQRNKGNFPGRFSGRQFSNSRSEMNVSTLELGDSALYLCASSHMTSGLNEQFFGPGTRLTVL.

CDR3 sequence reads: CASSPLGFGGNQPQHF. The CDR3 DNA sequence: TGTGCCAGCAGCCCCCTGGGGTTCGGTGGCAATCAGCCCCAGCATTTT. This chain uses TRBV7-2 with TRBJ1-5, with D uncertain. V lost 5 bases, J lost 2 bases, and 16 bases lay in between. Germline V gene lookup returns CDR1 SGHTA and CDR2 FQGNSA. The CDR3 spans 16 residues.

DNA of the CDR3: TGTGCCAGCTCACCGGGGACTTTCTACAATGAGCAGTTCTTC. Translated, it gives CASSPGTFYNEQFF. The chain combines TRBV18 with TRBJ2-1, with D perhaps matching TRBD2 (6 bases). Germline lookup yields CDR1 KGHSH and CDR2 LQKENI. There are 14 residues in the CDR3. Trimming stripped 3 bases from V and 3 bases from J, with 9 bases between. Variable domain in full (rest from reference TRBV18 and TRBJ2-1): NAGVMQNPRHLVRRRGQEARLRCSPMKGHSHVYWYRQLPEEGLKFMVYLQKENIIDESGMPKERFSAEFPKEGPSILRIQQVVRGDSAAYFCASSPGTFYNEQFFGPGTRLTVL.

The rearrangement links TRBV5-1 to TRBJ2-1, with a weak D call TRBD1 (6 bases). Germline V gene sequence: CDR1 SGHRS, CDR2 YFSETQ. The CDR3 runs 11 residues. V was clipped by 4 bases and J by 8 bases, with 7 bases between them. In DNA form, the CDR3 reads TGCGCCAGCAGCCGGACAGATGAGCAGTTCTTC. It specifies CASSRTDEQFF.

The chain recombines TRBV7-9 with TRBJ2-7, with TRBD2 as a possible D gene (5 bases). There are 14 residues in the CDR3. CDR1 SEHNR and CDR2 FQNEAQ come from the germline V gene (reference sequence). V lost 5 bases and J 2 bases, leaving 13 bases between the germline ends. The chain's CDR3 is CASSGEGPTYEQYF. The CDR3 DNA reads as TGTGCCAGCAGCGGCGAGGGCCCTACCTACGAGCAGTACTTC.

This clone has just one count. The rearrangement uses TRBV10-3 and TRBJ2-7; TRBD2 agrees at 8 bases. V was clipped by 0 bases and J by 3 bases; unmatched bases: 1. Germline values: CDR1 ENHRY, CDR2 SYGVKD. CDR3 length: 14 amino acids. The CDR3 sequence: CAISESGTSYEQYF. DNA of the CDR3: TGTGCCATCAGTGAGTCGGGGACTAGCTACGAGCAGTACTTC.

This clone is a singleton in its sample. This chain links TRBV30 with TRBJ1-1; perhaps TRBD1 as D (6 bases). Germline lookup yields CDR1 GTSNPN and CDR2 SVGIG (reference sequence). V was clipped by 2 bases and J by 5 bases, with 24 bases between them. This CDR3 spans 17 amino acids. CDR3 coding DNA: TGTGCCTGGAGTACTTGGGGGGCTCCCAAATCCGGGACTGAAGCTTTCTTT. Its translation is CAWSTWGAPKSGTEAFF. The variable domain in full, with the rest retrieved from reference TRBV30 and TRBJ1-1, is SQTIHQWPATLVQPVGSPLSLECTVEGTSNPNLYWYRQAAGRGLQLLFYSVGIGQISSEVPQNLSASRPQDRQFILSSKKLLLSDSGFYLCAWSTWGAPKSGTEAFFGQGTRLTVV.

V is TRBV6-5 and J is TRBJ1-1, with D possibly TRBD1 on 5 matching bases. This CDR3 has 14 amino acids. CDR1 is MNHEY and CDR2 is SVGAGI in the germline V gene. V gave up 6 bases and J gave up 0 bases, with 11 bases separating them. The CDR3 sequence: CASSPGSVNTEAFF. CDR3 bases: TGTGCCAGCAGCCCAGGGAGTGTGAACACTGAAGCTTTCTTT.

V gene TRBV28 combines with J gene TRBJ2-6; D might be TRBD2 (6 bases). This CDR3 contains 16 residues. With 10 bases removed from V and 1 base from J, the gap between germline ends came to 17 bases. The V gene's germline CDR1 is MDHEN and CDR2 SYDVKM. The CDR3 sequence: CATVGWGVSGANVLTF. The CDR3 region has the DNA TGTGCCACCGTCGGTTGGGGGGTTTCTGGGGCCAACGTCCTGACTTTC.

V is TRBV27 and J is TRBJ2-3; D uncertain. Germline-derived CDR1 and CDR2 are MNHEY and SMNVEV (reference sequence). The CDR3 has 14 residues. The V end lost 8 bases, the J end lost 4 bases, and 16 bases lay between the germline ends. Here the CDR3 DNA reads TGTGCCAGCTGTTCCGGCCTACGGTCAGATACGCAGTATTTT. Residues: CASCSGLRSDTQYF.

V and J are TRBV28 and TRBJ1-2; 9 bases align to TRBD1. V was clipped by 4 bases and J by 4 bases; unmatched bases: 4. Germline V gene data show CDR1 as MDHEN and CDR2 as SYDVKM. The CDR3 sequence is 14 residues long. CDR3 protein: CASSSMTGGYGYTF. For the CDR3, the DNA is TGTGCCAGCAGTTCCATGACAGGGGGCTATGGCTACACCTTC.

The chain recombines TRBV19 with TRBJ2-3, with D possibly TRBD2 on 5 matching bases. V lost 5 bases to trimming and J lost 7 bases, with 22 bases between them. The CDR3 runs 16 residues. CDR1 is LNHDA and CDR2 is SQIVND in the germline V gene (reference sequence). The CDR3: CASSLGSQGLGNTQYF. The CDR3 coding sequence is TGTGCCAGTAGTTTAGGTTCACAAGGACTCGGTAATACGCAGTATTTT.

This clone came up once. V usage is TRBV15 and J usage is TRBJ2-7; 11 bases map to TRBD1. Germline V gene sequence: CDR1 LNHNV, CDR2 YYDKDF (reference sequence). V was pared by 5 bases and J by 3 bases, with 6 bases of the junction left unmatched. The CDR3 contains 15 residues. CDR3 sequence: CATSGPGTGGYEQYF. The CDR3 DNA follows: TGTGCCACCAGCGGCCCCGGGACAGGGGGCTACGAGCAGTACTTC. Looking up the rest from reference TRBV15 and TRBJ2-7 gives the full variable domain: DAMVIQNPRYQVTQFGKPVTLSCSQTLNHNVMYWYQQKSSQAPKLLFHYYDKDFNNEADTPDNFQSRRPNTSFCFLDIRSPGLGDTAMYLCATSGPGTGGYEQYFGPGTRLTVT.

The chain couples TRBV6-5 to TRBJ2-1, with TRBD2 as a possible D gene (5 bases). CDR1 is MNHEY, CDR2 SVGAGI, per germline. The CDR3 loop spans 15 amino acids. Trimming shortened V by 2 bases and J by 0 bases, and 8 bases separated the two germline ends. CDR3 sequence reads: CASSYEGRSYNEQFF. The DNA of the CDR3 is TGTGCCAGCAGTTACGAGGGCCGCTCCTACAATGAGCAGTTCTTC.

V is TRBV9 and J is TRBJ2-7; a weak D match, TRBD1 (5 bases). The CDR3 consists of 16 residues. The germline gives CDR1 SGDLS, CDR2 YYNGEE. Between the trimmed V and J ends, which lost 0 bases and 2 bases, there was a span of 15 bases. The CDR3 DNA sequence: TGTGCCAGCAGCGTAGGCGGCAGGGTAGAAGCCTACGAGCAGTACTTC. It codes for CASSVGGRVEAYEQYF. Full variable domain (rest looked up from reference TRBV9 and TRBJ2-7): DSGVTQTPKHLITATGQRVTLRCSPRSGDLSVYWYQQSLDQGLQFLIQYYNGEERAKGNILERFSAQQFPDLHSELNLSSLELGDSALYFCASSVGGRVEAYEQYFGPGTRLTVT.

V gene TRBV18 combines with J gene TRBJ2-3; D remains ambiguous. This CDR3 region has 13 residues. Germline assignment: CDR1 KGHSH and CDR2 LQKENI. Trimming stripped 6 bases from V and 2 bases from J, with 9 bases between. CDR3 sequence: CASSFPSTDTQYF. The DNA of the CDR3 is TGTGCCAGCTCGTTTCCCTCCACAGATACGCAGTATTTT.

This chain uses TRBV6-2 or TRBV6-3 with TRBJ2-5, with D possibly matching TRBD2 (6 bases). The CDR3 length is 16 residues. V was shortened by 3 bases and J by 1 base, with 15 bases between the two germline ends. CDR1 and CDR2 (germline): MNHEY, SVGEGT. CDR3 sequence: CASSYSAGSTQETQYF. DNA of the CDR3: TGTGCCAGCAGTTATTCAGCGGGCTCGACCCAAGAGACCCAGTACTTC.

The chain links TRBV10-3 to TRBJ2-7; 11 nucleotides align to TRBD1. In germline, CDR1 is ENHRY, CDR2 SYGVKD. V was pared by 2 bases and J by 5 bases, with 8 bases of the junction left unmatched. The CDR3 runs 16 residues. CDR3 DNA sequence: TGTGCCATCAGTGAGGGTTCGGACAGGGGGCTCCACGAGCAGTACTTC. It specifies CAISEGSDRGLHEQYF.

The chain's CDR3 is CAISEAGDTQYF. The CDR3, as DNA: TGTGCCATCAGTGAAGCCGGGGATACGCAGTATTTT. V gene TRBV10-3 combines with J gene TRBJ2-3; no reliable D call. Trimming pared 3 bases from V and 6 bases from J, leaving 7 bases between. Per germline, CDR1 ENHRY and CDR2 SYGVKD. This CDR3 spans 12 amino acids.

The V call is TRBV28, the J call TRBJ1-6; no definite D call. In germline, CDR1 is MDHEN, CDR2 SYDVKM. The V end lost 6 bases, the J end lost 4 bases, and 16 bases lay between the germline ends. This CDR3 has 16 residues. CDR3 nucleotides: TGTGCCAGCAGCAACGGACGGATCGATTATAATTCACCCCTCCACTTT. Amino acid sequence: CASSNGRIDYNSPLHF.

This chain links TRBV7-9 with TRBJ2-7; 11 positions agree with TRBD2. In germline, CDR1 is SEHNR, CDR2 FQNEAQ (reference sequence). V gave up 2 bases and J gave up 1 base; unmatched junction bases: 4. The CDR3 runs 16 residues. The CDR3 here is CASSLKLAGASYEQYF. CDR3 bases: TGTGCCAGCAGCTTAAAACTAGCGGGGGCTTCCTACGAGCAGTACTTC.

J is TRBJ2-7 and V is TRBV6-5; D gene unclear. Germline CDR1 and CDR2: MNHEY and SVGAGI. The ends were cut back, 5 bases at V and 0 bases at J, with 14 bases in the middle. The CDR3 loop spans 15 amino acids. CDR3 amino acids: CASSRDLGPSYEQYF. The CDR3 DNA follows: TGTGCCAGCAGTCGAGACCTAGGGCCCTCCTACGAGCAGTACTTC.

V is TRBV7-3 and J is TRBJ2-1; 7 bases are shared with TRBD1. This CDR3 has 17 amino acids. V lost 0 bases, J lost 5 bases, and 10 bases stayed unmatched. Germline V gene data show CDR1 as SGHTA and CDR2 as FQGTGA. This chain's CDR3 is CASSLTATGALNNEQFF. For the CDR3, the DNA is TGTGCCAGCAGCTTAACGGCCACAGGGGCCCTTAACAATGAGCAGTTCTTC.

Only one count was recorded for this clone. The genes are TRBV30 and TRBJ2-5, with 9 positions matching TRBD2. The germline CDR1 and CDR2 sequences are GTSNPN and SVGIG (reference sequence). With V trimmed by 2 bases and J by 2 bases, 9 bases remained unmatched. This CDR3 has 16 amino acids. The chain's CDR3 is CAWSTSTSGNQETQYF. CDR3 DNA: TGTGCCTGGAGTACCTCGACTAGCGGAAATCAAGAGACCCAGTACTTC.

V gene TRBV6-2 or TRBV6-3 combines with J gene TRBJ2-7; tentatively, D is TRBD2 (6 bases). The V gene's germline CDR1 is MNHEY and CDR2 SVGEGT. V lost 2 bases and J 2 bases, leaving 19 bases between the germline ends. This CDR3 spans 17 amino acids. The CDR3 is CASSYPTWRGRTYEQYF. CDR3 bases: TGTGCCAGCAGTTACCCCACTTGGAGGGGACGCACCTACGAGCAGTACTTC.

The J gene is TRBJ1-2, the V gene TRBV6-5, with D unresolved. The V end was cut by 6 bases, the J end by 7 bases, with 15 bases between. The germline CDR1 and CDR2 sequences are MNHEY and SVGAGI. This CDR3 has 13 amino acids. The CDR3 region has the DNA TGTGCCAGCAGGACGGGAAGTTCTAGTGGCTACACCTTC. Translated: CASRTGSSSGYTF.

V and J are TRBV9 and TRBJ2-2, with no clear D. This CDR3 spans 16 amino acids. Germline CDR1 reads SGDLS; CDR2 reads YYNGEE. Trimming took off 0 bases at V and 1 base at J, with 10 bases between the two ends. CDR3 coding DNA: TGTGCCAGCAGCGTAGAATCTAGAGGGAACACCGGGGAGCTGTTTTTT. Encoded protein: CASSVESRGNTGELFF.

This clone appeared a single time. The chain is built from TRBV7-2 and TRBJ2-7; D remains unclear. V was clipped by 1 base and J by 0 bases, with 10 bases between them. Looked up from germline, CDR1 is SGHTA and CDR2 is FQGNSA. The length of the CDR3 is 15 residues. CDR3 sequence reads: CASSLDVGPSYEQYF. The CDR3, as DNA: TGTGCCAGCAGCTTAGATGTCGGACCCTCCTACGAGCAGTACTTC.

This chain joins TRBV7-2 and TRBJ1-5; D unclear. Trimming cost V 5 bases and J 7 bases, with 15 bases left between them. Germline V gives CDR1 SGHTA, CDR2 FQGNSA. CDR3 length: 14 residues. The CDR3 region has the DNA TGTGCCAGCAGCCGTTCCGCGGAGGAGCAGCCCCAGCATTTT. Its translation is CASSRSAEEQPQHF.

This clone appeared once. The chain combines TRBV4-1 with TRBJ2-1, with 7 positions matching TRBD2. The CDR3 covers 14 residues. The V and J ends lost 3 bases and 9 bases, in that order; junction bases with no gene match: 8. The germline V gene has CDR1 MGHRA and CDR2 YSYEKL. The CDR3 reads CASSQGLPLGEQFF. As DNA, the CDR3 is TGCGCCAGCAGCCAGGGACTACCCTTAGGTGAGCAGTTCTTC.